This T cell receptor beta chain was sequenced during a study of shared clonotypes between healthy human individuals. Findings and caveats of the study: Generation probabilities were higher for clonotypes shared across all four sorted-subset donors than for unshared ones.

As regards this clone: What it binds is unknown.

Germline V CDR1 and CDR2: SEHNR, FQNEAQ (reference sequence). CDR3 size: 15 residues. J lost 5 bases, V lost 6 bases, and 8 bases had no gene match. It was at deep level that the assay was run. Using immunoSEQ multiplex PCR, the repertoire was profiled, and TCRdb retains in-frame clones only, with some absent. The sample carries 1,500,000 or so clones, about 98.5% recorded once. Sequenced input: naive CD4+ T cells sorted from blood. The subset: CD45RA+ positively selected. The source is a man aged 25-45 years in good health. The genes are TRBV7-9 and TRBJ2-1; 9 nucleotides agree with TRBD1. CDR3 sequence (DNA): TGTGCCAGCAGACTCCGGGACAGGGTGGACAATGAGCAGTTCTTC. Protein sequence: CASRLRDRVDNEQFF.